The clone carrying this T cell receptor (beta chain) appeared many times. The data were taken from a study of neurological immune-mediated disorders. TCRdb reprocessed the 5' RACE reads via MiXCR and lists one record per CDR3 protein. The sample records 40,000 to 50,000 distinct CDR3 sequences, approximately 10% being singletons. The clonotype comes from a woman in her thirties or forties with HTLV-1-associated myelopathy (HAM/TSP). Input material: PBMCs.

The CDR3 reads CATGQGHEQFF. In DNA, the CDR3 is TGTGCCACCGGACAGGGCCATGAGCAGTTCTTC. V gene TRBV24-1 combines with J gene TRBJ2-1; 8 bases are shared with TRBD1. The CDR3 sequence is 11 residues long. Trimming at V came to 9 bases and at J to 8 bases, leaving 2 bases not matched to a gene. Germline assignment: CDR1 KGHDR and CDR2 SFDVKD.